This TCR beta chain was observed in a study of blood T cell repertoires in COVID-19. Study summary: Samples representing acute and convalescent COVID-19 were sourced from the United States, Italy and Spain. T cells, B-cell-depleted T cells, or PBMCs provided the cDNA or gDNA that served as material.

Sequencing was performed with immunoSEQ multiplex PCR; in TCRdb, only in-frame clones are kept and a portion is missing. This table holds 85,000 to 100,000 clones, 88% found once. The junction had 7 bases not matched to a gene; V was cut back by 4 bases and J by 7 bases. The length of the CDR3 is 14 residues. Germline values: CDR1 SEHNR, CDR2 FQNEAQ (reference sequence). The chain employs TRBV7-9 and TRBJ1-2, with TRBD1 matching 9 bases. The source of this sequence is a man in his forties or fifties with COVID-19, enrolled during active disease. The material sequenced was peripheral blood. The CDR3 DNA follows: TGTGCCAGCAGCTCGACGACAGGGGGAGGTGGCTACACCTTC. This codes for CASSSTTGGGGYTF.